This T cell receptor (beta chain) was identified during a study of blood T cell repertoires in COVID-19. Trimming pared 9 bases from V and 3 bases from J, leaving 12 bases between. CDR3 length: 13 amino acids. CDR1 SGHVS and CDR2 FQNEAQ come from the germline V gene. The table came from immunoSEQ multiplex PCR; TCRdb's copy has only in-frame clones and leaves some out. The table shows around 200,000 clones, with more than 75% occurring only once. The sequence came from a woman younger than 30 who had recovered from COVID-19. The source material was peripheral blood. The V and J genes are TRBV7-8 and TRBJ2-1; D remains ambiguous. The chain's CDR3 is CASEVADYNEQFF. CDR3 in DNA: TGTGCCAGTGAAGTGGCGGACTACAATGAGCAGTTCTTC.